The T cell receptor (beta chain) described here comes from a study of T-cell reconstitution after alpha-beta-depleted transplantation in children. This clonotype was found a few times. For TCRbeta, the library was prepared with unique molecular identifiers. In TCRdb, the PCR reads were re-called with MiXCR into one record per CDR3 protein. The repertoire holds hundreds of thousands of distinct CDR3 sequences, with approximately 20% as singletons. V shed 5 bases and J 5 bases; nucleotides not matched to a gene: 11. CDR3 length equals 16 residues. Germline CDR1 is SGHVS and CDR2 is FQNEAQ. The chain couples TRBV7-8 to TRBJ2-2; the match to TRBD1 covers 7 bases. This TCR derives from a human donor who donated a stem cell graft to a child with acute lymphoblastic leukemia. Material: PBMCs from the stem cell graft donor, obtained from the stem cell graft. Written as DNA, the CDR3 is TGTGCCAGCAGCCCGCTAACAGGGGTTACGACCGGGGAGCTGTTTTTT. It translates to CASSPLTGVTTGELFF. The complete variable domain, with remaining parts taken from reference TRBV7-8 and TRBJ2-2, reads GAGVSQSPRYKVAKRGQDVALRCDPISGHVSLFWYQQALGQGPEFLTYFQNEAQLDKSGLPSDRFFAERPEGSVSTLKIQRTQQEDSAVYLCASSPLTGVTTGELFFGEGSRLTVL.